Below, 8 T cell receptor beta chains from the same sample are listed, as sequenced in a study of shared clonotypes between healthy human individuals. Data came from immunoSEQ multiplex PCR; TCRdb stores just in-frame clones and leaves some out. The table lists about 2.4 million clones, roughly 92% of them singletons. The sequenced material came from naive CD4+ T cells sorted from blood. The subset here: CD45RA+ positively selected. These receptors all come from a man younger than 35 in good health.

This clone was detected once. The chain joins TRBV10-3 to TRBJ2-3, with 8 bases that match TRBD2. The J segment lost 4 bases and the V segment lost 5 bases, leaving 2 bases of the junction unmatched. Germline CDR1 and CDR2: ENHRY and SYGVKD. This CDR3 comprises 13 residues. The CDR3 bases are TGTGCCATCAGTCCGGGGGGGGCAGATACGCAGTATTTT. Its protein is CAISPGGADTQYF.

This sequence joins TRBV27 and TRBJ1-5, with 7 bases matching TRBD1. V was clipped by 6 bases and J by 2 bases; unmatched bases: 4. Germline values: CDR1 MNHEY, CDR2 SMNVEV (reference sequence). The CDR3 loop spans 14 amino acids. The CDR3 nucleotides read TGTGCCAGCAGGCTCGGACAGGGCAATCAGCCCCAGCATTTT. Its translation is CASRLGQGNQPQHF.

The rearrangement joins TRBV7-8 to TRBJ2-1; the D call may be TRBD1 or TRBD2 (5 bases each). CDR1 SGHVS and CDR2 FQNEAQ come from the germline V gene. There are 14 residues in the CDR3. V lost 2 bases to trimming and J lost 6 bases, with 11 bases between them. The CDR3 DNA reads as TGTGCCAGCAGCTTACCGGGACGGGTCAATGAGCAGTTCTTC. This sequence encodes CASSLPGRVNEQFF. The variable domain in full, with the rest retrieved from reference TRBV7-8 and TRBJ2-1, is GAGVSQSPRYKVAKRGQDVALRCDPISGHVSLFWYQQALGQGPEFLTYFQNEAQLDKSGLPSDRFFAERPEGSVSTLKIQRTQQEDSAVYLCASSLPGRVNEQFFGPGTRLTVL.

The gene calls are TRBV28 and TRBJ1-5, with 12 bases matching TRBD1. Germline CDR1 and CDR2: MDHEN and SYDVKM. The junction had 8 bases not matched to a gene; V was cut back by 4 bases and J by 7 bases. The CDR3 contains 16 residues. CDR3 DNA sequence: TGTGCCAGCAGTTACGGGGACAGGGGGCGTGGACAGCCCCAGCATTTT. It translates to CASSYGDRGRGQPQHF.

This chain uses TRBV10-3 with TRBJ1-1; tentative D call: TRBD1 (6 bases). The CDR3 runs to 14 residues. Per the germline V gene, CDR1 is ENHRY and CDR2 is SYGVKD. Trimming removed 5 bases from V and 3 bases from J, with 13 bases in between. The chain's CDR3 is CAISTRGADTEAFF. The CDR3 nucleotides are TGTGCCATCAGTACCCGGGGGGCCGACACTGAAGCTTTCTTT.

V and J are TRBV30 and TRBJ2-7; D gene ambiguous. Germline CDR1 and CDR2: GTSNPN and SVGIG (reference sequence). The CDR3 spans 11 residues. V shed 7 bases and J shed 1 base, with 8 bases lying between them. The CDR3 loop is CAFGLSYEQYF. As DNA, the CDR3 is TGTGCCTTTGGCCTTTCCTACGAGCAGTACTTC.

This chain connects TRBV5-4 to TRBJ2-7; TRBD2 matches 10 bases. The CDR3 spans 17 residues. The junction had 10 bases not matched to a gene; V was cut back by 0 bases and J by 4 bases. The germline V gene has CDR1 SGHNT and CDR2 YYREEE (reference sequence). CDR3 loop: CASSLDLGLAYQYEQYF. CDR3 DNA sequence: TGTGCCAGCAGCTTGGATCTGGGACTAGCGTACCAGTACGAGCAGTACTTC.

This CDR3 is CASSWRARSSYNEQFF. CDR3 nucleotides: TGTGCCAGCAGCTGGAGGGCTCGGAGCTCCTACAATGAGCAGTTCTTC. This chain links TRBV7-9 with TRBJ2-1; perhaps TRBD2 as D (6 bases). Per the germline V gene, CDR1 is SEHNR and CDR2 is FQNEAQ (reference sequence). Trimming took 4 bases from V and 0 from J, leaving 13 bases between them. The CDR3 covers 16 residues. The variable domain in full, completed from reference TRBV7-9 and TRBJ2-1, reads DTGVSQNPRHKITKRGQNVTFRCDPISEHNRLYWYRQTLGQGPEFLTYFQNEAQLEKSRLLSDRFSAERPKGSFSTLEIQRTEQGDSAMYLCASSWRARSSYNEQFFGPGTRLTVL.